A single sample gave rise to the 2 T cell receptor beta chains below, sequenced in a study of T-cell reconstitution after alpha-beta-depleted transplantation in children. The TCRbeta library was prepared with unique molecular identifiers. Via MiXCR, TCRdb re-called the PCR reads, giving one row per CDR3 protein. The sample shows hundreds of thousands of distinct CDR3 sequences, about a tenth of them seen only once. The specimen was PBMCs from the stem cell graft donor, collected from the stem cell graft. The source of these receptors is a human donor who donated a stem cell graft to a child with SCID.

The J gene is TRBJ2-5, the V gene TRBV7-6; D is unresolved. The CDR3 sequence is 15 residues long. V lost 1 base and J lost 4, with 13 bases in between. Per the germline V gene, CDR1 is SGHVS and CDR2 is FNYEAQ. The CDR3 protein is CASSLGPTKRETQYF. CDR3 nucleotide sequence: TGTGCCAGCAGCTTAGGTCCGACAAAACGAGAGACCCAGTACTTC. The complete variable domain, with remaining parts taken from reference TRBV7-6 and TRBJ2-5, reads GAGVSQSPRYKVTKRGQDVALRCDPISGHVSLYWYRQALGQGPEFLTYFNYEAQQDKSGLPNDRFSAERPEGSISTLTIQRTEQRDSAMYRCASSLGPTKRETQYFGPGTRLLVL.

The chain employs TRBV5-1 and TRBJ1-2; D uncertain. The CDR3 runs to 13 residues. V gave up 0 bases and J gave up 8 bases, with 11 bases separating them. Germline CDR1 reads SGHRS; CDR2 reads YFSETQ. DNA of the CDR3: TGCGCCAGCAGCTTGGTGGGCCGCGGGGGCTACACCTTC. This gives the protein CASSLVGRGGYTF.